The clone carrying this T cell receptor (beta chain) has more than one count but fewer than ten. The antigen is unknown. These data are taken from a study of blood T cells in healthy people across ages. A second PCR, run for roughly 6 to 11 cycles, used a sample-barcoded 5' primer plus a J-beta primer mix. Each CDR3 protein gets one entry after TCRdb re-called the 5' RACE reads with MiXCR. The sample lists approximately 780,000 distinct CDR3 sequences; roughly 24% were seen once. Study-wide results and limits: Possibly confounding the expanded clonotype changes was the fact that donor CMV status was unknown.

These same records also appear under a second study, on T cells of mothers and their children. Turning to that study: There were over 10 million TCR beta CDR3 reads from each mother and several million from each child. When mothers and children were related, their normalized repertoire overlap, which was always slightly higher, did not differ significantly from that of unrelated pairs. T cell clones that were persistent and microchimeric went undetected.

The clonotype was recovered from a boy younger than 18 in good health. The material sequenced was blood.

CDR3 in amino acids: CASSSRGGGYTF. In nucleotides, the CDR3 is TGTGCCAGCAGTTCGAGAGGGGGTGGCTACACCTTC. This chain links TRBV12-3 or TRBV12-4 with TRBJ1-2; weak D call: TRBD1 (6 bases). This CDR3 comprises 12 residues. The V end was cut by 4 bases, the J end by 7 bases, with 10 bases between.